Reported below is one T cell receptor (beta chain). The specificity of this receptor is unknown. Per-nucleotide qualities are absent, and no much larger clonotype sits a single base away. This sample was sequenced with an Illumina HiSeq 2500. Quantitative 5'-RACE with molecular barcodes was used to prepare TCR beta libraries. For the original study's pipeline: A new computational method, built on a probabilistic model of VDJ rearrangement, was used to identify disease-linked TCR variants. Starting from the raw public reads, TCRdb applied fastp trimming at Q25, assembled clones with MiXCR and retained in-frame beta chains. Identical CDR3 protein sequences are pooled into one entry, listed with their most common genes and DNA. TCRdb, rather than the study authors, made the V and J calls. This sample gives 670,000 or so distinct CDR3 sequences in total; under 20% of them show up just once. Clones ranked in the top ten supply roughly a fifth of the sample.

The data were taken from a study of CD8 T cells in ankylosing spondylitis (dated by TCRdb to between 2016 and 2019). For the wider study: The study set out to find disease-linked TCR variants by profiling T cell receptor beta repertoires in ankylosing spondylitis patients and healthy donors. Peripheral blood was sampled, and synovial fluid was also collected from ankylosing spondylitis patients. In total, the full study cohort was made up of some 110 healthy donors and 25 to 30 ankylosing spondylitis patients.

Findings and caveats that apply to the study as a whole: Some motif variants were previously reported in synovial fluid and blood of reactive arthritis patients, suggesting common disease-initiation mechanisms. Blood from ankylosing spondylitis patients appeared to be characterized by a TCR beta motif composed of under 10 highly homologous amino acid variants. The disease-linked clones were reported as significantly enriched in matched synovial fluid samples from ankylosing spondylitis patients. In peripheral blood, the disease-linked clones were found at relatively low frequencies and had a CD8+ phenotype.

Input material: blood, either unsorted or a sorted T cell fraction (not recorded which). This TCR derives from a male donor with ankylosing spondylitis.

This receptor carries the CDR3 CASSTTYGGRAGIGELFF. The nucleotide sequence reads TGCGCCAGCAGCACAACCTACGGGGGGCGTGCAGGGATCGGGGAGCTGTTTTTT. Rearrangement joined TRBV5-1 to TRBJ2-2; a weak D assignment points to TRBD2 (7 bases agree). V is clipped by 4 bases and J by 7 bases, and the sequence between their germline boundaries is 26 bases long. From cysteine to phenylalanine, the CDR3 is 18 amino acids long. The DNA shown is the 54-base CDR3, in frame from base 1. The germline V gene yields SGHRS for CDR1 and YFSETQ for CDR2.